One and the same sample provided the 20 T cell receptor beta chains below, sequenced in a study of T-cell reconstitution after alpha-beta-depleted transplantation in children. A TCRbeta library incorporating unique molecular identifiers was prepared. TCRdb processed the PCR reads anew with MiXCR; each CDR3 protein has one entry. The table records 450,000 to 600,000 distinct CDR3 sequences, approximately 30% of them present only once. The material was PBMCs from the stem cell graft donor, obtained from the stem cell graft. All receptors come from a human donor who donated a stem cell graft to a child with aplastic anemia.

This clonotype is termed medium-sized. The rearrangement links TRBV12-3 or TRBV12-4 to TRBJ1-5; D gene uncertain. CDR3 length: 12 residues. V lost 6 bases and J 4 bases, leaving 7 bases between the germline ends. This CDR3 reads CASSLTNQPQHF. The CDR3 DNA reads TGTGCCAGCAGCCTTACAAATCAGCCCCAGCATTTT.

There are a few counts of this clonotype. The rearrangement links TRBV12-3 or TRBV12-4 to TRBJ2-2; TRBD2 might be the D (6 bases). This CDR3 contains 16 residues. Trimming left V 6 bases short and J 4 bases short, with 18 bases between. This CDR3 is CASRKGLSAGTGELFF. CDR3 in DNA: TGTGCCAGCAGAAAGGGACTGTCCGCGGGCACCGGGGAGCTGTTTTTT.

The CDR3 nucleotides are TGTGCCAGCAGTCCAAGGCCCGGCCGCCCCTACGAGCAGTACGTC. Residues: CASSPRPGRPYEQYV. The genes are TRBV7-8 and TRBJ2-7; no clear D. The ends were cut back, 6 bases at V and 2 bases at J, with 17 bases in the middle. The CDR3 is 15 residues long. Germline V gene data show CDR1 as SGHVS and CDR2 as FQNEAQ.

The CDR3 region is CASSTTSGTGFGNEQFF. The CDR3 DNA follows: TGTGCCAGCAGCACCACTAGCGGGACCGGCTTTGGAAATGAGCAGTTCTTC. This chain links TRBV12-3 or TRBV12-4 with TRBJ2-1; 10 bases line up with TRBD2. The CDR3 is made up of 17 amino acids. V lost 6 bases and J lost 7; bases outside the gene matches: 15.

The V call is TRBV18, the J call TRBJ1-1; D is possibly TRBD1 (5 bases). V lost 2 bases and J 1 base, leaving 11 bases between the germline ends. CDR1 and CDR2 from the germline V gene are KGHSH and LQKENI. The CDR3 runs to 15 residues. CDR3 sequence reads: CASSPMRQTNTEAFF. DNA of the CDR3: TGTGCCAGCTCACCAATGCGACAGACGAACACTGAAGCTTTCTTT.

V is TRBV30 and J is TRBJ2-1, with D unresolved. The ends were cut back, 3 bases at V and 2 bases at J, with 8 bases in the middle. Germline V lookup: CDR1 GTSNPN, CDR2 SVGIG (reference sequence). This CDR3 contains 13 residues. The CDR3 DNA follows: TGTGCCTGGAGCCAAGGAGCCTACAATGAGCAGTTCTTC. This translates into CAWSQGAYNEQFF.

The chain couples TRBV29-1 to TRBJ1-2; 10 bases map to TRBD1. CDR1 and CDR2 (germline): SQVTM, ANQGSEA. The CDR3 extends over 13 amino acids. With 3 bases clipped from V and 4 bases from J, the junction kept 2 bases outside the gene matches. The CDR3, as DNA: TGCAGCGTTGATAGACAGGGGGCCTATGGCTACACCTTC. It yields the protein CSVDRQGAYGYTF.

The chain recombines TRBV6-5 with TRBJ2-7, with TRBD2 identical over 11 bases. The CDR3 covers 15 residues. Looked up from germline, CDR1 is MNHEY and CDR2 is SVGAGI. Germline trimming cut 6 bases from V and 1 base from J; bases unmatched to any gene: 5. CDR3 sequence: CASSRPSGRSYEQYF. The CDR3, as DNA: TGTGCCAGCAGCCGACCTAGCGGGAGGTCCTACGAGCAGTACTTC.

The gene calls are TRBV12-3 or TRBV12-4 and TRBJ2-1; 13 bases match TRBD2. Trimming at V came to 6 bases and at J to 7 bases, leaving 9 bases not matched to a gene. CDR3 size: 16 residues. The CDR3 sequence: CASSPGLAGVVNEQFF. The CDR3 region has the DNA TGTGCCAGCAGCCCAGGACTAGCGGGAGTAGTAAATGAGCAGTTCTTC.

The chain has TRBV9 and TRBJ2-2, with D unclear. The length of the CDR3 is 15 residues. With 0 bases removed from V and 3 bases from J, the gap between germline ends came to 9 bases. Germline values: CDR1 SGDLS, CDR2 YYNGEE. The CDR3 DNA follows: TGTGCCAGCAGCGTAGGAAGTGATCACACCGGGGAGCTGTTTTTT. Amino acid sequence: CASSVGSDHTGELFF.

This clonotype has just a few counts. The CDR3 bases are TGTGCCAGCAGCCGAAGACAGGGCCCCTACGAGCAGTACGTC. Translation: CASSRRQGPYEQYV. The chain recombines TRBV6-2 or TRBV6-3 with TRBJ2-7; TRBD1 matches at 7 bases. V lost 6 bases and J lost 2; bases outside the gene matches: 7. The CDR3 runs 14 residues. Germline loops: CDR1 MNHEY, CDR2 SVGEGT.

V is TRBV6-5 and J is TRBJ1-1, with a possible D match to TRBD1 (6 bases). V gave up 0 bases and J gave up 0 bases, with 11 bases separating them. Germline V gene sequence: CDR1 MNHEY, CDR2 SVGAGI. The CDR3 loop spans 16 amino acids. This chain's CDR3 is CASSYSTGGMNTEAFF. Here the CDR3 DNA reads TGTGCCAGCAGTTACTCGACAGGAGGAATGAACACTGAAGCTTTCTTT.

The chain joins TRBV2 to TRBJ2-1; D possibly uses TRBD1 or TRBD2 (6 bases each). Germline-derived CDR1 and CDR2 are SNHLY and FYNNEI. The germline V and J ends were trimmed by 11 bases and 5 bases, with 22 bases remaining between them. The CDR3 is made up of 15 amino acids. CDR3 DNA: TGTGCCTTCTGTTGGGAAGGGGGGCGGAACAATGAGCAGTTCTTC. Residues: CAFCWEGGRNNEQFF.

This clonotype was seen a handful of times. The rearrangement uses TRBV20-1 and TRBJ2-5; D assignment may be TRBD1 or TRBD2 (5 bases each). The CDR3 is 12 amino acids. CDR1 and CDR2 (germline): DFQATT, SNEGSKA (reference sequence). Trimming shortened V by 6 bases and J by 5 bases, and 13 bases separated the two germline ends. Here the CDR3 reads CSAVRGAETQYF. CDR3 coding DNA: TGCAGTGCCGTCCGGGGCGCGGAGACCCAGTACTTC.

The chain is built from TRBV7-9 and TRBJ1-4; D may be TRBD1 (5 bases). The CDR3 totals 15 residues. Trimming cost V 5 bases and J 8 bases, with 18 bases left between them. Germline values: CDR1 SEHNR, CDR2 FQNEAQ (reference sequence). CDR3 sequence reads: CASSRPGAGVEKLFF. The CDR3 coding sequence is TGTGCCAGCAGCCGACCCGGGGCTGGGGTAGAAAAACTGTTTTTT.

This sequence joins TRBV6-1 and TRBJ2-7; D perhaps matches TRBD1 (5 bases). Germline assignment: CDR1 MNHNS and CDR2 SASEGT. The CDR3 spans 15 residues. The ends were cut back, 2 bases at V and 4 bases at J, with 15 bases in the middle. CDR3 sequence: CASSEIQGARYEQYF. The CDR3 coding sequence is TGTGCCAGCAGTGAAATCCAAGGGGCGCGTTACGAGCAGTACTTC.

This clonotype was counted a single time. V is TRBV4-3 and J is TRBJ1-4, with 10 nucleotides matching TRBD1. The germline V gene encodes CDR1 LGHNA and CDR2 YSLEER. The CDR3 is 16 amino acids. With V trimmed by 0 bases and J by 5 bases, 3 bases remained unmatched. CDR3 DNA: TGCGCCAGCAGCCAAGATCTGGGACAGGGGAATGAAAAACTGTTTTTT. Translating gives CASSQDLGQGNEKLFF.

The chain has TRBV11-2 and TRBJ2-1; 8 nucleotides agree with TRBD1. Germline values: CDR1 SGHAT, CDR2 FQNNGV. The length of the CDR3 is 14 residues. J gave up 8 bases and V 5 bases, and 8 bases lay outside the gene matches. The CDR3: CASSTRTGNDEQFF. In DNA form, the CDR3 reads TGTGCCAGCAGCACGCGGACAGGGAACGATGAGCAGTTCTTC. Combining the CDR3 with reference TRBV11-2 and TRBJ2-1 gives the whole variable domain EAGVAQSPRYKIIEKRQSVAFWCNPISGHATLYWYQQILGQGPKLLIQFQNNGVVDDSQLPKDRFSAERLKGVDSTLKIQPAKLEDSAVYLCASSTRTGNDEQFFGPGTRLTVL.

This clonotype was picked up a small number of times. This chain uses TRBV2 with TRBJ1-5; possible D gene TRBD1, 5 bases. The CDR3 runs to 19 residues. Germline V CDR1 and CDR2: SNHLY, FYNNEI. Trimming took 7 bases from V and 0 from J, leaving 25 bases between them. The CDR3 loop is CASTPGTSTTLYSNQPQHF. The DNA for the CDR3 is TGTGCCAGCACCCCGGGGACCTCCACCACTTTATATAGCAATCAGCCCCAGCATTTT.

This rearrangement joins TRBV18 to TRBJ1-4; D is uncertain. V was trimmed by 3 bases and J by 3 bases, leaving 8 bases between them. Germline assignment: CDR1 KGHSH and CDR2 LQKENI. The CDR3 extends over 14 amino acids. This CDR3 is CASSPSWPNEKLFF. Written as DNA, the CDR3 is TGTGCCAGCTCACCCAGTTGGCCTAATGAAAAACTGTTTTTT.